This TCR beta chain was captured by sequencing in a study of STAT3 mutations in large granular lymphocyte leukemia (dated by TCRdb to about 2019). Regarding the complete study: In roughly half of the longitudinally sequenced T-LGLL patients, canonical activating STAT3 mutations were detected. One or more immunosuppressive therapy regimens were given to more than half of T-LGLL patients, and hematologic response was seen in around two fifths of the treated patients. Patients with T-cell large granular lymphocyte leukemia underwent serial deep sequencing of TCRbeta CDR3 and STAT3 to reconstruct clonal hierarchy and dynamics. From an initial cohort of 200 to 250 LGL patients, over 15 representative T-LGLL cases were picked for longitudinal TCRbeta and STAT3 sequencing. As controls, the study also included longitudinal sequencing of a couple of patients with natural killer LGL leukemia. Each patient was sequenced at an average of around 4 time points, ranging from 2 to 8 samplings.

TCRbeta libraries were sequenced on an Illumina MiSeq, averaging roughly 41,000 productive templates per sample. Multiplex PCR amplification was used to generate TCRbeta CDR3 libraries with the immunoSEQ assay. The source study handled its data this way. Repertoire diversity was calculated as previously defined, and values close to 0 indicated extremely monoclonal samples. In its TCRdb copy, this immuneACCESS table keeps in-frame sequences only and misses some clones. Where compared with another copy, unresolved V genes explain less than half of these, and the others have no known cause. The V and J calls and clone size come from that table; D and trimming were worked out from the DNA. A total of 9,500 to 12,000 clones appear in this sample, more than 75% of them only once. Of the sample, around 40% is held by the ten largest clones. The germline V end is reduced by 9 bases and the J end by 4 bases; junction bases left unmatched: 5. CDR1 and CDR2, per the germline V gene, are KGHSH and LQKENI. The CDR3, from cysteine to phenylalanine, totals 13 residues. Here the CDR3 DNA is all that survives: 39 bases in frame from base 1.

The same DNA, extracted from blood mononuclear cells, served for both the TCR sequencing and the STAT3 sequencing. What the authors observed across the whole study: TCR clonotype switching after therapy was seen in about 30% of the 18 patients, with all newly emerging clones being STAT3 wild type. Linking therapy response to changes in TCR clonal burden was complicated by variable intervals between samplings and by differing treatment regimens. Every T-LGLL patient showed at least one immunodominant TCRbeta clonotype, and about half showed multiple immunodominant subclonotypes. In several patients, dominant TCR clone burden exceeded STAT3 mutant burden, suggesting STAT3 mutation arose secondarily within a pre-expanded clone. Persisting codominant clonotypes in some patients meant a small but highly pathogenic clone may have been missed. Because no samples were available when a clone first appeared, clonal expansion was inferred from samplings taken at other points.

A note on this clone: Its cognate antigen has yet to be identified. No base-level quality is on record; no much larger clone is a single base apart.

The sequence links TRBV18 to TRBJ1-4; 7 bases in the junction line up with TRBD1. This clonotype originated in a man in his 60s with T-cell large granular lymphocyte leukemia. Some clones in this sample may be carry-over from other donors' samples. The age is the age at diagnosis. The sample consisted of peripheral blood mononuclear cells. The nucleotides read TGTGCCAGTAGGGGACAGCTTAATGAAAAACTGTTTTTT. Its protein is CASRGQLNEKLFF.